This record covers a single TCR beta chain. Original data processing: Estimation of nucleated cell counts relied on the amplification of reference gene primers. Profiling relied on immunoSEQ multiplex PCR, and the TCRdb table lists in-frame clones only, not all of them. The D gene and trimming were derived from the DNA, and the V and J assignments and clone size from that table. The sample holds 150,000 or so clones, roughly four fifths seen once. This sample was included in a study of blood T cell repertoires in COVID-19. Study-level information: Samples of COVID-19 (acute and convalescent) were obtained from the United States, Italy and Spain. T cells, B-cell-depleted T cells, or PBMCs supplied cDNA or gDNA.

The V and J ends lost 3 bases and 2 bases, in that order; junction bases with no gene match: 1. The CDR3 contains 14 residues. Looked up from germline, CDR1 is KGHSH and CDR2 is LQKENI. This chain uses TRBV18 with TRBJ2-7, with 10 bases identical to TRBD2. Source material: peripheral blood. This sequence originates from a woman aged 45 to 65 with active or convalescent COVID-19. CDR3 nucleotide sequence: TGTGCCAGCTCACCTACTAGCGGGGCCTACGAGCAGTACTTC. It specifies CASSPTSGAYEQYF.